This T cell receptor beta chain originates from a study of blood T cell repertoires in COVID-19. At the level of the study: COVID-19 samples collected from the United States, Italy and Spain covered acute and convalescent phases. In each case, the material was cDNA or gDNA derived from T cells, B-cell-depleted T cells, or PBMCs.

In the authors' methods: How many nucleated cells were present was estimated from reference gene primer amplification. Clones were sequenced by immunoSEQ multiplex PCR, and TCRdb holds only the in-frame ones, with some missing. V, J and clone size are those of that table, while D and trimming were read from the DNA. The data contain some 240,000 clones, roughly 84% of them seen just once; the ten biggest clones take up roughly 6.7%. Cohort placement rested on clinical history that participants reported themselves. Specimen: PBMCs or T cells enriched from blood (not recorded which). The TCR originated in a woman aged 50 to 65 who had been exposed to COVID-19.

CDR3: CASSLGPSGGANVLTF. CDR3 nucleotide sequence: TGTGCCAGCAGCTTAGGGCCGTCTGGTGGGGCCAACGTCCTGACTTTC. The chain has TRBV7-2 and TRBJ2-6; D not certain. V dropped 1 base and J dropped 3 bases, with 10 bases sitting between them. The CDR3 spans 16 residues. Germline assignment: CDR1 SGHTA and CDR2 FQGNSA.